The 25 T cell receptor beta chains listed next were all sequenced from one sample in a study of blood T cell repertoires in COVID-19. This table comes from immunoSEQ multiplex PCR, and its TCRdb copy is limited to in-frame clones, with some not included. The sample has about 65,000 clones; roughly four fifths are singletons. The sequenced sample consisted of peripheral blood. These receptors were collected from a human donor in a cohort sampled during active COVID-19.

The chain carries TRBV7-9 and TRBJ2-7; TRBD1 might be the D (5 bases). CDR3 length: 15 amino acids. V lost 5 bases and J lost 3, with 17 bases in between. The germline CDR1 and CDR2 sequences are SEHNR and FQNEAQ (reference sequence). CDR3: CASSRPGLGLYEQYF. DNA of the CDR3: TGTGCCAGCAGCCGACCAGGGTTGGGGCTCTACGAGCAGTACTTC.

This chain uses TRBV9 with TRBJ2-1; 9 bases fit TRBD1. This CDR3 comprises 13 residues. Germline lookup yields CDR1 SGDLS and CDR2 YYNGEE. V gave up 3 bases and J gave up 12 bases; unmatched junction bases: 7. The CDR3 spells CASSALQGARQFF. CDR3 DNA: TGTGCCAGCAGCGCCCTACAGGGGGCGCGGCAGTTCTTC.

This clone appeared once. The chain recombines TRBV27 with TRBJ2-7; TRBD1 is a possible D gene (5 bases). Germline CDR1 and CDR2: MNHEY and SMNVEV (reference sequence). The CDR3 contains 13 residues. Trimming removed 7 bases from V and 2 bases from J, with 12 bases in between. The CDR3 protein is CASKRGGAYEQYF. CDR3 DNA sequence: TGTGCCAGCAAAAGGGGCGGAGCCTACGAGCAGTACTTC.

The chain combines TRBV6-1 with TRBJ1-2; TRBD1 might be the D (5 bases). Germline V gene lookup returns CDR1 MNHNS and CDR2 SASEGT. CDR3 size: 13 residues. V gave up 3 bases and J gave up 5 bases, with 10 bases separating them. CDR3 residues: CASSEGRVYGYTF. The CDR3 DNA reads as TGTGCCAGCAGTGAGGGCAGGGTTTATGGCTACACCTTC.

V is TRBV20-1 and J is TRBJ1-1, with 9 positions matching TRBD1. J lost 0 bases, V lost 3 bases, and 11 bases had no gene match. There are 17 residues in the CDR3. CDR1 and CDR2 (germline): DFQATT, SNEGSKA (reference sequence). The DNA for the CDR3 is TGCAGTGCTAGTAAGTTCGGGACAGGGACTTTGAACACTGAAGCTTTCTTT. Residues: CSASKFGTGTLNTEAFF.

The V and J genes are TRBV5-4 and TRBJ1-6; maybe TRBD1 (6 bases). The CDR3 is 18 residues long. Germline V gene lookup returns CDR1 SGHNT and CDR2 YYREEE (reference sequence). With 0 bases removed from V and 2 bases from J, the gap between germline ends came to 15 bases. This CDR3 is CASSLVQGKGTYNSPLHF. The CDR3 DNA reads TGTGCCAGCAGCTTGGTACAGGGAAAAGGAACCTATAATTCACCCCTCCACTTT. Looking up the rest from reference TRBV5-4 and TRBJ1-6 gives the full variable domain: ETGVTQSPTHLIKTRGQQVTLRCSSQSGHNTVSWYQQALGQGPQFIFQYYREEENGRGNFPPRFSGLQFPNYSSELNVNALELDDSALYLCASSLVQGKGTYNSPLHFGNGTRLTVT.

This clone appeared a single time. The chain has TRBV3-1 (or the pseudogene TRBV3-2) and TRBJ1-2; 7 nucleotides align to TRBD1. The junction had 14 bases not matched to a gene; V was cut back by 2 bases and J by 5 bases. This CDR3 comprises 17 residues. Germline loops: CDR1 LGHDT, CDR2 YNNKEL (reference sequence). CDR3 bases: TGTGCCAGCAGCCAATTATACAGACAGGGAAGGGGATATGGCTACACCTTC. It yields the protein CASSQLYRQGRGYGYTF.

V is TRBV7-8 and J is TRBJ1-5, with a weak D call TRBD1 (5 bases). Germline assignment: CDR1 SGHVS and CDR2 FQNEAQ. V lost 0 bases and J 4 bases, leaving 7 bases between the germline ends. The CDR3 consists of 14 residues. The CDR3 sequence: CASSLASGNQPQHF. The CDR3 DNA follows: TGTGCCAGCAGCTTAGCGTCAGGGAATCAGCCCCAGCATTTT.

The chain links TRBV6-6 to TRBJ1-4; no clear D. The germline V and J ends were trimmed by 6 bases and 5 bases, with 13 bases remaining between them. The germline V gene has CDR1 MNHNY and CDR2 SVGAGI (reference sequence). This CDR3 is built from 14 residues. This CDR3 is CASSFSGVNEKLFF. CDR3 in DNA: TGTGCCAGCAGCTTTAGCGGGGTAAATGAAAAACTGTTTTTT.

The V call is TRBV7-9, the J call TRBJ2-1; D unclear. Trimming cost V 4 bases and J 3 bases, with 10 bases left between them. The CDR3 runs to 14 residues. Germline loops: CDR1 SEHNR, CDR2 FQNEAQ (reference sequence). CDR3 in amino acids: CASSSGGYYNEQFF. The CDR3 nucleotides are TGTGCCAGCAGCTCCGGCGGCTACTACAATGAGCAGTTCTTC.

The chain recombines TRBV13 with TRBJ2-4; 15 nucleotides align to TRBD2. V trimming: 4 bases; J trimming: 1 base; junction bases outside the gene matches: 11. CDR3 length equals 20 residues. The germline V gene has CDR1 PRHDT and CDR2 FYEKMQ (reference sequence). The CDR3 DNA reads as TGTGCCAGCAGCTCAATCCGGACTAGCGGGGGGGCCGTGGCCAAAAACATTCAGTACTTC. As protein: CASSSIRTSGGAVAKNIQYF. Drawing the rest from reference TRBV13 and TRBJ2-4, the complete variable domain is AAGVIQSPRHLIKEKRETATLKCYPIPRHDTVYWYQQGPGQDPQFLISFYEKMQSDKGSIPDRFSAQQFSDYHSELNMSSLELGDSALYFCASSSIRTSGGAVAKNIQYFGAGTRLSVL.

The chain couples TRBV12-3 or TRBV12-4 to TRBJ1-1, with D tentatively TRBD1 (5 bases). The CDR3 length is 12 residues. The V gene lost 6 bases and the J gene lost 1 base, with 6 bases spanning the gap. CDR3 nucleotide sequence: TGTGCCAGCAGAGGACAGAACACTGAAGCTTTCTTT. Its protein is CASRGQNTEAFF.

V gene TRBV6-2 or TRBV6-3 combines with J gene TRBJ1-5; 7 nucleotides agree with TRBD1. Losses at the gene ends were 5 bases for V and 3 bases for J; bases not matched to a gene: 13. Germline CDR1 reads MNHEY; CDR2 reads SVGEGT. CDR3 length: 17 residues. CDR3 sequence (DNA): TGTGCCAGCAGTACCACAGGGGACTCGATCCCCAATCAGCCCCAGCATTTT. It translates to CASSTTGDSIPNQPQHF.

This chain links TRBV10-1 with TRBJ2-7; D is unresolved. V lost 2 bases and J lost 3, with 11 bases in between. Germline V gives CDR1 WNHNN, CDR2 SYGVQD (reference sequence). The CDR3 length is 14 residues. The CDR3 loop is CASSEGQTDYEQYF. CDR3 bases: TGCGCCAGCAGTGAGGGGCAGACCGACTACGAGCAGTACTTC.

V usage is TRBV6-6 and J usage is TRBJ2-1; 7 bases map to TRBD2. CDR1 is MNHNY and CDR2 is SVGAGI in the germline V gene (reference sequence). V lost 7 bases to trimming and J lost 9 bases; unmatched junction nucleotides: 21. The CDR3 is made up of 17 amino acids. As DNA, the CDR3 is TGTGCCAGCACTCGAAGCGGGACGGCAGGTTCGGACGGTGAGCAGTTCTTC. Protein: CASTRSGTAGSDGEQFF.

The rearrangement uses TRBV29-1 and TRBJ1-1, with D unresolved. Between the trimmed V and J ends, which lost 7 bases and 0 bases, there was a span of 12 bases. This CDR3 is built from 13 residues. CDR1 and CDR2 from the germline V gene are SQVTM and ANQGSEA. The CDR3 nucleotides are TGCAGCGCCACGCGGGGTGTGAACACTGAAGCTTTCTTT. Residues: CSATRGVNTEAFF.

The chain recombines TRBV28 with TRBJ2-3; no reliable D call. V was clipped by 10 bases and J by 9 bases, with 14 bases between them. The CDR3 loop spans 11 amino acids. Per the germline V gene, CDR1 is MDHEN and CDR2 is SYDVKM. The CDR3: CATESTETQYF. For the CDR3, the DNA is TGTGCCACAGAATCGACTGAAACGCAGTATTTT.

V is TRBV6-5 and J is TRBJ1-5; 7 nucleotides align to TRBD1. V lost 6 bases to trimming and J lost 5 bases; unmatched junction nucleotides: 7. In germline, CDR1 is MNHEY, CDR2 SVGAGI. The CDR3 loop spans 14 amino acids. Written as DNA, the CDR3 is TGTGCCAGCAGGGGAGACAGGGTAGATCAGCCCCAGCATTTT. It specifies CASRGDRVDQPQHF.

The V gene is TRBV2, the J gene TRBJ1-6, with 10 bases that match TRBD1. This CDR3 contains 15 residues. V lost 5 bases, J lost 7 bases, and 5 bases stayed unmatched. The germline V gene encodes CDR1 SNHLY and CDR2 FYNNEI. The CDR3 bases are TGTGCCAGCAGTAACTTGGGACAGGGGAATTCACCCCTCCACTTT. Translation gives CASSNLGQGNSPLHF.

This chain links TRBV14 with TRBJ2-5; tentative D call: TRBD2 (5 bases). Germline V gene data show CDR1 as SGHDN and CDR2 as FVKESK. There are 16 residues in the CDR3. V lost 0 bases to trimming and J lost 2 bases, with 13 bases between them. CDR3 loop: CASSQDTGGPQETQYF. The CDR3 region has the DNA TGTGCCAGCAGCCAAGATACGGGCGGGCCGCAAGAGACCCAGTACTTC. Full variable domain (remainder filled in from reference TRBV14 and TRBJ2-5): EAGVTQFPSHSVIEKGQTVTLRCDPISGHDNLYWYRRVMGKEIKFLLHFVKESKQDESGMPNNRFLAERTGGTYSTLKVQPAELEDSGVYFCASSQDTGGPQETQYFGPGTRLLVL.

This clone was counted a few times. The chain uses TRBV2 and TRBJ2-1; TRBD2 aligns across 13 bases. The CDR3 is made up of 16 amino acids. The V and J ends lost 5 bases and 6 bases, in that order; junction bases with no gene match: 7. CDR1 is SNHLY, CDR2 FYNNEI, per germline. The CDR3 loop reads CASSTPTSGGSNEQFF. DNA for the CDR3: TGTGCCAGCAGTACCCCGACTAGCGGGGGGAGCAATGAGCAGTTCTTC.

The gene calls are TRBV9 and TRBJ2-3; 9 bases agree with TRBD2. CDR1 is SGDLS, CDR2 YYNGEE, per germline. CDR3 length: 16 amino acids. After removal of 0 bases from V and 4 bases from J, the junction contained 6 bases not matched to a gene. The CDR3 here is CASSVGVAGDPDTQYF. CDR3 nucleotide sequence: TGTGCCAGCAGCGTAGGAGTAGCGGGGGACCCAGATACGCAGTATTTT.

The chain is built from TRBV5-4 and TRBJ2-5; 8 bases are a match to TRBD2. Germline V CDR1 and CDR2: SGHNT, YYREEE (reference sequence). The CDR3 consists of 16 residues. V lost 4 bases, J lost 4 bases, and 12 bases stayed unmatched. The CDR3 spells CASSLSGGAITETQYF. As DNA, the CDR3 is TGTGCCAGCAGCCTCTCCGGGGGGGCCATTACAGAGACCCAGTACTTC.

Notes on this clone: This sample includes further DNA sequences coding for the same CDR3. The rearrangement uses TRBV5-1 and TRBJ1-5, with 7 bases lining up with TRBD1. There are 15 residues in the CDR3. From germline, CDR1 is SGHRS and CDR2 YFSETQ. The V segment lost 0 bases and the J segment 4 bases; nucleotides outside the gene matches: 4. For the CDR3, the DNA is TGCGCCAGCAGCTTGGGGACAGGAAGAAATCAGCCCCAGCATTTT. Translation: CASSLGTGRNQPQHF.

The sample holds one count of this clone. J is TRBJ2-7 and V is TRBV2, with TRBD1 identical over 12 bases. The CDR3 has 13 amino acids. Trimming at V came to 7 bases and at J to 4 bases, leaving 2 bases not matched to a gene. In germline, CDR1 is SNHLY, CDR2 FYNNEI. CDR3 amino acids: CASKGQGAYEQYF. Here the CDR3 DNA reads TGTGCCAGCAAGGGACAGGGGGCTTACGAGCAGTACTTC.